The 20 T cell receptor beta chains below come from one sample, sequenced in a study of post-analysis software for immune sequencing data. For these TCRs, the target antigens are not known. TCR beta cDNA libraries included unique molecular identifiers. A single record per CDR3 protein comes from TCRdb applying MiXCR to the PCR reads. The profile covers a few hundred thousand distinct CDR3 sequences, with around a third appearing a single time and under 15% taken by the ten largest. Regarding the study as a whole: Patients showed TRBV5-6, TRBV5-1 and TRBV20-1 among five TRBV segments more frequent than in controls.

The sample taken for sequencing was blood. The source is a girl aged 10 to 17 with multiple sclerosis.

J is TRBJ2-7 and V is TRBV6-1; 9 bases map to TRBD1. Germline CDR1 is MNHNS and CDR2 is SASEGT. CDR3 size: 14 residues. Germline trimming cut 4 bases from V and 3 bases from J; bases unmatched to any gene: 4. The CDR3, as DNA: TGTGCCAGCAGTGGGACAGGGGTTTTCTACGAGCAGTACTTC. Its protein product is CASSGTGVFYEQYF.

Only a few counts were recorded for this clonotype. The rearrangement uses TRBV5-1 and TRBJ2-5, with D tentatively TRBD1 (6 bases). Germline CDR1 and CDR2: SGHRS and YFSETQ. CDR3 length equals 14 residues. V was pared by 0 bases and J by 7 bases, with 13 bases between. The CDR3 sequence is CASSLETGPATQYF. The CDR3, as DNA: TGCGCCAGCAGCTTGGAGACAGGCCCCGCGACCCAGTACTTC.

V is TRBV12-3 or TRBV12-4 and J is TRBJ1-1, with D unresolved. The length of the CDR3 is 14 residues. V lost 1 base and J lost 2, with 8 bases in between. DNA for the CDR3: TGTGCCAGCAGTTTAGGCCTCCACAACACTGAAGCTTTCTTT. This codes for CASSLGLHNTEAFF.

The V gene is TRBV7-8, the J gene TRBJ2-3; D might be TRBD2 (5 bases). The CDR3 spans 14 residues. V lost 4 bases to trimming and J lost 4 bases, with 12 bases between them. Germline loops: CDR1 SGHVS, CDR2 FQNEAQ. The CDR3 DNA is TGTGCCAGCAGCTCTACTCAACTAGCAGATACGCAGTATTTT. Translation: CASSSTQLADTQYF.

This clonotype has a handful of counts. This chain uses TRBV25-1 with TRBJ1-4; perhaps TRBD1 as D (6 bases). The CDR3 is made up of 15 amino acids. Germline lookup yields CDR1 MGHDK and CDR2 SYGVNS. V was shortened by 4 bases and J by 6 bases, with 15 bases between the two germline ends. The CDR3 DNA reads TGTGCCAGCAGTGGTCAACAGGGAGGTCATGAAAAACTGTTTTTT. Its protein product is CASSGQQGGHEKLFF.

The chain couples TRBV7-9 to TRBJ1-2; possibly TRBD1 for D (6 bases). Trimming stripped 5 bases from V and 7 bases from J, with 26 bases between. This CDR3 comprises 17 residues. CDR1 SEHNR and CDR2 FQNEAQ come from the germline V gene (reference sequence). DNA of the CDR3: TGTGCCAGCAGCCCCCGGTGGGGGGCCCAAATACGTCTTGGCTACACCTTC. This translates into CASSPRWGAQIRLGYTF.

A few counts support this clonotype. This rearrangement joins TRBV3-1 to TRBJ2-3, with a possible D match to TRBD2 (5 bases). Looked up from germline, CDR1 is LGHDT and CDR2 is YNNKEL (reference sequence). CDR3 length: 16 residues. Trimming stripped 3 bases from V and 1 base from J, with 14 bases between. CDR3 amino acids: CASSQEVWQGTDTQYF. The CDR3 coding sequence is TGTGCCAGCAGCCAGGAGGTCTGGCAGGGCACAGATACGCAGTATTTT.

V and J are TRBV12-3 or TRBV12-4 and TRBJ1-2; 12 bases fit TRBD1. J lost 6 bases, V lost 3 bases, and 2 bases had no gene match. The CDR3 totals 14 residues. The CDR3 loop reads CASSLGTGGHGYTF. The DNA for the CDR3 is TGTGCCAGCAGTTTGGGGACAGGGGGCCATGGCTACACCTTC.

This clonotype was seen a few times. The chain employs TRBV6-6 and TRBJ2-5; TRBD1 or TRBD2 may be the D gene (6 bases each). The DNA end lines up better with TRBJ2-7; the J call may be wrong. CDR1 is MNHNY, CDR2 SVGAGI, per germline (reference sequence). This CDR3 region has 13 residues. In DNA form, the CDR3 reads TGTGCCAGCATGGAAGGGGGAGGATACGAGCAGTACTTC. This gives the protein CASMEGGGYEQYF.

V is TRBV27 and J is TRBJ2-7; 9 bases are a match to TRBD1. Per the germline V gene, CDR1 is MNHEY and CDR2 is SMNVEV (reference sequence). The length of the CDR3 is 15 residues. The V and J ends lost 6 bases and 3 bases, in that order; junction bases with no gene match: 9. CDR3 sequence reads: CASRSTGGLIYEQYF. The DNA for the CDR3 is TGTGCCAGCAGATCGACAGGGGGATTAATCTACGAGCAGTACTTC.

In its sample, this clonotype was seen a few times. This chain joins TRBV15 and TRBJ2-7; D gene ambiguous. There are 11 residues in the CDR3. The ends were cut back, 5 bases at V and 4 bases at J, with 6 bases in the middle. Germline CDR1 reads LNHNV; CDR2 reads YYDKDF (reference sequence). CDR3 protein: CATSVGYEQYF. The CDR3 nucleotides read TGTGCCACCAGCGTCGGATACGAGCAGTACTTC.

This clonotype was recorded a few times. The chain links TRBV7-6 to TRBJ2-7; D possibly uses TRBD1 or TRBD2 (5 bases each). Between the trimmed V and J ends, which lost 4 bases and 0 bases, there was a span of 10 bases. Per the germline V gene, CDR1 is SGHVS and CDR2 is FNYEAQ. CDR3 length: 14 residues. Here the CDR3 DNA reads TGTGCCAGCAGCTGGGGGACGGGCTCCTACGAGCAGTACTTC. This gives the protein CASSWGTGSYEQYF.

The rearrangement joins TRBV7-6 to TRBJ2-4; tentative D call: TRBD2 (6 bases). This CDR3 has 13 residues. V was trimmed by 1 base and J by 6 bases, leaving 7 bases between them. The germline V gene encodes CDR1 SGHVS and CDR2 FNYEAQ. CDR3 amino acids: CASSLGRGNIQYF. CDR3 nucleotides: TGTGCCAGCAGCTTAGGGAGGGGAAACATTCAGTACTTC.

The V and J genes are TRBV12-3 or TRBV12-4 and TRBJ2-1; D is perhaps TRBD1 (6 bases). The CDR3 is made up of 14 amino acids. V was shortened by 3 bases and J by 2 bases, with 8 bases between the two germline ends. The CDR3 region has the DNA TGTGCCAGCAGTTTCAGGGGCCCCTACAATGAGCAGTTCTTC. The encoded protein is CASSFRGPYNEQFF.

V usage is TRBV4-1 and J usage is TRBJ2-5; 8 nucleotides agree with TRBD2. CDR3 length equals 14 residues. Germline CDR1 reads MGHRA; CDR2 reads YSYEKL. After removal of 3 bases from V and 2 bases from J, the junction contained 2 bases not matched to a gene. This CDR3 reads CASSHAGGQETQYF. DNA for the CDR3: TGCGCCAGCAGCCATGCGGGGGGACAAGAGACCCAGTACTTC.

This chain connects TRBV2 to TRBJ2-7; D may be TRBD1 (5 bases). This CDR3 contains 16 residues. Germline-derived CDR1 and CDR2 are SNHLY and FYNNEI. The V gene lost 2 bases and the J gene lost 5 bases, with 19 bases spanning the gap. CDR3 in DNA: TGTGCCAGCAGTGAACAGGGCAGGGCCAACCCCCACGAGCAGTACTTC. The encoded protein is CASSEQGRANPHEQYF. Filled out from reference TRBV2 and TRBJ2-7, the complete variable domain reads EPEVTQTPSHQVTQMGQEVILRCVPISNHLYFYWYRQILGQKVEFLVSFYNNEISEKSEIFDDQFSVERPDGSNFTLKIRSTKLEDSAMYFCASSEQGRANPHEQYFGPGTRLTVT.

The CDR3 is CASSPGGNRLGGYTF. CDR3 nucleotide sequence: TGTGCCAGCTCACCGGGGGGGAACCGGTTAGGAGGCTACACCTTC. This sequence joins TRBV18 and TRBJ1-2, with TRBD1 as a possible D gene (5 bases). CDR3 length: 15 amino acids. Trimming stripped 3 bases from V and 8 bases from J, with 19 bases between. The germline gives CDR1 KGHSH, CDR2 LQKENI.

This chain uses TRBV29-1 with TRBJ1-4; D is uncertain. This CDR3 region has 12 residues. Germline loops: CDR1 SQVTM, CDR2 ANQGSEA. Trimming removed 0 bases at V and 14 bases at J, with 13 bases between. CDR3 sequence: CSVEDPGHRLFF. The CDR3 DNA follows: TGCAGCGTTGAAGATCCGGGCCACCGGCTGTTTTTT.

The table lists this clonotype with a few counts. The chain employs TRBV7-3 and TRBJ2-5; D possibly corresponds to TRBD2 (6 bases). Trimming took 4 bases from V and 5 from J, leaving 17 bases between them. From germline, CDR1 is SGHTA and CDR2 FQGTGA. CDR3 length equals 15 residues. The CDR3 DNA reads as TGTGCCAGCAGCTCCAAGACCGGGAGCTGGGAGACCCAGTACTTC. It yields the protein CASSSKTGSWETQYF.

The sample holds one count of this clonotype. The V gene is TRBV12-3 or TRBV12-4, the J gene TRBJ2-5; D gene ambiguous. The DNA matches TRBJ2-1 better at its end, which makes the J call doubtful. The CDR3 runs to 12 residues. CDR3 protein: CASSFSGETQFF. The CDR3 DNA is TGTGCCAGCAGTTTCTCGGGTGAGACCCAGTTCTTC.